This TCR beta chain was captured by sequencing in a study of cytomegalovirus exposure and HLA in healthy donors. V shed 0 bases and J 9 bases; nucleotides not matched to a gene: 8. The CDR3 has 15 residues. Germline loops: CDR1 SGHRS, CDR2 YFSETQ. Researchers ran the PCR with 60 Vbeta and 13 Jbeta primers. The method was immunoSEQ multiplex PCR; TCRdb's version includes in-frame clones alone and lacks a portion of them. The sample consists of 75,000 to 80,000 clones, over 60% of them appearing once. The gene calls are TRBV5-1 and TRBJ2-1, with 8 nucleotides matching TRBD2. Sequencing used PBMCs. The sequence came from a male donor in good health and CMV-seronegative. CDR3 sequence reads: CASSLDREGPREQFF. The CDR3 nucleotides are TGCGCCAGCAGCTTGGATCGGGAGGGCCCTCGTGAGCAGTTCTTC.